One sample yielded the 8 T cell receptor beta chains listed below, sequenced in a study of blood T cell repertoires in COVID-19. The protocol was immunoSEQ multiplex PCR, while the TCRdb copy is restricted to in-frame clones and leaves out a portion. The top ten clones hold approximately 2% of a sample with approximately 94,000 clones, about 89% of them seen once. Sequencing was done on a sample of peripheral blood. These TCRs come from a man aged 45-60 years with active COVID-19.

J is TRBJ1-1 and V is TRBV14, with 8 nucleotides matching TRBD1. The CDR3 covers 15 residues. The germline CDR1 and CDR2 sequences are SGHDN and FVKESK. V was pared by 5 bases and J by 4 bases, with 9 bases of the junction left unmatched. CDR3 protein: CASSKTRGRLTEAFF. The CDR3 nucleotides read TGTGCCAGCAGCAAGACCAGGGGGCGCCTCACTGAAGCTTTCTTT.

This clone has more than one count but fewer than ten. The chain employs TRBV2 and TRBJ1-2; TRBD1 matches at 7 bases. The germline gives CDR1 SNHLY, CDR2 FYNNEI. This CDR3 comprises 14 residues. Losses at the gene ends were 1 base for V and 8 bases for J; bases not matched to a gene: 7. CDR3 nucleotide sequence: TGTGCCAGCAGTGAAGAGGGACAGACGGGCGGCTACACCTTC. Encoded protein: CASSEEGQTGGYTF.

This chain uses TRBV19 with TRBJ1-5, with D unclear. The CDR3 totals 19 residues. CDR1 and CDR2 from the germline V gene are LNHDA and SQIVND (reference sequence). V shed 3 bases and J shed 2 bases, with 23 bases lying between them. The CDR3 reads CASSMFLNSQTVRNQPQHF. The CDR3 DNA sequence: TGTGCCAGTAGTATGTTTTTGAACAGCCAGACGGTTCGCAATCAGCCCCAGCATTTT.

The chain uses TRBV2 and TRBJ1-3; possibly TRBD1 for D (6 bases). The ends were cut back, 7 bases at V and 1 base at J, with 29 bases in the middle. The CDR3 runs 20 residues. Germline CDR1 reads SNHLY; CDR2 reads FYNNEI. The CDR3 here is CASNLGGAARRPRSGNTIYF. The CDR3 coding sequence is TGTGCCAGCAACCTGGGGGGGGCAGCCCGGAGACCTAGGTCTGGAAACACCATATATTTT.

V gene TRBV7-2 combines with J gene TRBJ2-2, with unresolved D. Trimming cost V 8 bases and J 0 bases, with 10 bases left between them. This CDR3 comprises 14 residues. The germline V gene has CDR1 SGHTA and CDR2 FQGNSA. For the CDR3, the DNA is TGTGCCAGCGCGCTAGGCCCGAACACCGGGGAGCTGTTTTTT. Translating gives CASALGPNTGELFF. Drawing the rest from reference TRBV7-2 and TRBJ2-2, the complete variable domain is GAGVSQSPSNKVTEKGKDVELRCDPISGHTALYWYRQSLGQGLEFLIYFQGNSAPDKSGLPSDRFSAERTGGSVSTLTIQRTQQEDSAVYLCASALGPNTGELFFGEGSRLTVL.

The rearrangement joins TRBV27 to TRBJ1-1; TRBD1 agrees at 12 bases. Germline assignment: CDR1 MNHEY and CDR2 SMNVEV (reference sequence). The CDR3 runs 13 residues. Trimming at V came to 6 bases and at J to 11 bases, leaving 7 bases not matched to a gene. The CDR3 is CASRGQGAPGAFF. The CDR3 nucleotides are TGTGCCAGCAGGGGACAGGGGGCGCCTGGGGCTTTCTTT.

The chain employs TRBV7-9 and TRBJ1-4; unclear D gene. V dropped 5 bases and J dropped 3 bases, with 10 bases sitting between them. Germline loops: CDR1 SEHNR, CDR2 FQNEAQ (reference sequence). There are 14 residues in the CDR3. In nucleotides, the CDR3 is TGTGCCAGCAGCCGAGGATTCGCTAATGAAAAACTGTTTTTT. It yields the protein CASSRGFANEKLFF. The complete variable domain, with remaining parts taken from reference TRBV7-9 and TRBJ1-4, reads DTGVSQNPRHKITKRGQNVTFRCDPISEHNRLYWYRQTLGQGPEFLTYFQNEAQLEKSRLLSDRFSAERPKGSFSTLEIQRTEQGDSAMYLCASSRGFANEKLFFGSGTQLSVL.

This clone was detected once. This chain connects TRBV3-1 (or the pseudogene TRBV3-2) to TRBJ2-3; 13 nucleotides line up with TRBD2. V lost 1 base, J lost 7 bases, and 2 bases stayed unmatched. The CDR3 is 15 amino acids. Germline loops: CDR1 LGHDT, CDR2 YNNKEL (reference sequence). As DNA, the CDR3 is TGTGCCAGCAGCCAAGGGACTAGCGGGAGACATACGCAGTATTTT. The encoded protein is CASSQGTSGRHTQYF.